This TCR beta chain was profiled in a study of tissue T cells after allogeneic stem cell transplantation. On the study more broadly: Steroid-refractory graft-versus-host disease after allogeneic hematopoietic cell transplant qualified adults for prospective research-autopsy enrollment.

With 5 bases clipped from V and 2 bases from J, the junction kept 8 bases outside the gene matches. This CDR3 has 18 residues. Per germline, CDR1 KGHDR and CDR2 SFDVKD. Here immunoSEQ multiplex PCR was the method, and the copy in TCRdb shows in-frame clones only, minus some. The table lists 25,000 to 35,000 clones, over 75% of them singletons, with roughly 3.5% in the top ten. The rearrangement joins TRBV24-1 to TRBJ2-2; 12 bases line up with TRBD2. This receptor was identified in a woman between 18 and 55 years old who later had graft-versus-host disease after an allogeneic stem cell transplant. The sequencing used blood, collected before transplantation. The CDR3 DNA reads as TGTGCCACCAGTGGCCCGACTAGCGGGAGCCATAACACCGGGGAGCTGTTTTTT. This sequence encodes CATSGPTSGSHNTGELFF.